Listed below are T cell receptor beta chains from one sample, sequenced in a study of T cells in localized non-small cell lung cancer. The protocol was immunoSEQ multiplex PCR, while the TCRdb copy is restricted to in-frame clones and leaves out a portion. The sample lists about 15,000 clones; approximately 89% were seen once. The sample was peripheral blood mononuclear cells, taken before any cancer treatment. Receptor source: a male donor at least 60 years old with stage II lung adenocarcinoma. The CDR3 runs from the conserved cysteine through the conserved F or W. The D gene is left open where the match is weak. A row's size may be missing; if present it is once, few, many or a size class.

cdr3_aa cdr3_nt v_call d_call cdr3_length clone_size j_call
CASSSPLLAASYEQYF TGTGCCAGCAGCTCCCCCCTACTAGCGGCCTCCTACGAGCAGTACTTC TRBV7-9 TRBD2 16 NA TRBJ2-7
CASSRRLARTDTQYF TGTGCCAGCAGCCGACGACTAGCTCGGACAGATACGCAGTATTTT TRBV14 TRBD2 15 NA TRBJ2-3
CASGQGLAGEGETQYF TGTGCTAGTGGCCAGGGACTAGCGGGAGAGGGGGAGACCCAGTACTTC TRBV12-5 TRBD2 16 NA TRBJ2-5
CAWTSRVGLKEQFF TGTGCCTGGACATCGAGGGTAGGACTTAAGGAGCAGTTCTTC TRBV30 NA 14 NA TRBJ2-1
CASCFTAGTGGAGYGYTF TGTGCCAGTTGTTTTACTGCCGGGACAGGGGGCGCAGGCTATGGCTACACCTTC TRBV27 TRBD1 18 once TRBJ1-2
CASSNRAAEKLFF TGTGCCAGCTCAAACAGGGCGGCAGAAAAACTGTTTTTT TRBV27 NA 13 NA TRBJ1-4
CASSFLLTGELFF TGTGCCAGCAGCTTCCTCCTCACCGGGGAGCTGTTTTTT TRBV7-6 NA 13 once TRBJ2-2
CASGASGTILQETQYF TGTGCCAGTGGGGCTAGCGGGACAATCCTCCAAGAGACCCAGTACTTC TRBV27 TRBD2 16 NA TRBJ2-5
CSAPRAESPYNEQFF TGCAGCGCCCCACGGGCGGAGAGTCCTTACAATGAGCAGTTCTTC TRBV29-1 NA 15 NA TRBJ2-1
CAGLYYNEQFF TGCGCGGGACTTTACTACAATGAGCAGTTCTTC TRBV20-1 NA 11 NA TRBJ2-1
CASSATVLETQYF TGTGCCAGCAGCGCGACAGTCCTGGAGACCCAGTACTTC TRBV9 NA 13 NA TRBJ2-5
CASSREGGQPQHF TGTGCCAGTAGTCGGGAGGGGGGTCAGCCCCAGCATTTT TRBV19 NA 13 NA TRBJ1-5
CASKNPYNEQFF TGTGCCAGCAAAAATCCCTACAATGAGCAGTTCTTC TRBV7-9 NA 12 NA TRBJ2-1
CASSTTGNSGNTIYF TGTGCCAGTAGTACAACGGGGAACTCTGGAAACACCATATATTTT TRBV19 NA 15 NA TRBJ1-3
CASSPGNPTEAFF TGTGCCAGTAGCCCAGGAAACCCTACTGAAGCTTTCTTT TRBV7-9 NA 13 NA TRBJ1-1